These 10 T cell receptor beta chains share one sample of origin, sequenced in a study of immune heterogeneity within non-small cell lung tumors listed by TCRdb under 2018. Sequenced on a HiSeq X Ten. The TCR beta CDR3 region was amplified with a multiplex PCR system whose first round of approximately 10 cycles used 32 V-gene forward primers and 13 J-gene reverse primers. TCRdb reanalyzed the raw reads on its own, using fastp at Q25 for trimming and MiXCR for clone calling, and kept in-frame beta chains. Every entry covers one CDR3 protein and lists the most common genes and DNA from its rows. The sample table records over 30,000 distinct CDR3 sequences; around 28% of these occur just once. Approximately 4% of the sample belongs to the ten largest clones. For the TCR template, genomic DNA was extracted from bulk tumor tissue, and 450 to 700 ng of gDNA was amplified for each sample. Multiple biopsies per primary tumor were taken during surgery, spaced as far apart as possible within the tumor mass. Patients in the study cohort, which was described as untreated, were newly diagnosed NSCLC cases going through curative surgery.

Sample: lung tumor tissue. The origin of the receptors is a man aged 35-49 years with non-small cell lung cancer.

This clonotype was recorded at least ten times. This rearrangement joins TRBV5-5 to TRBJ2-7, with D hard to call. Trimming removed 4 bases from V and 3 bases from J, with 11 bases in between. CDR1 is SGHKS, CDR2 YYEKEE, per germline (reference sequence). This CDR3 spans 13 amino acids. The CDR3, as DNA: TGTGCCAGCAGCCAGGACGTTTTCTACGAGCAGTACTTC. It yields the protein CASSQDVFYEQYF.

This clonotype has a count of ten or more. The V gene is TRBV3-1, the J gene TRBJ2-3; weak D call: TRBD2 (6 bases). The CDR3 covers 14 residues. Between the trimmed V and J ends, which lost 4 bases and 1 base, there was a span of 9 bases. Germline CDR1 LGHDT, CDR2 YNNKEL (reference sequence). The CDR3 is CASSLGGGTDTQYF. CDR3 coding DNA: TGTGCCAGCAGCCTGGGCGGGGGCACAGATACGCAGTATTTT.

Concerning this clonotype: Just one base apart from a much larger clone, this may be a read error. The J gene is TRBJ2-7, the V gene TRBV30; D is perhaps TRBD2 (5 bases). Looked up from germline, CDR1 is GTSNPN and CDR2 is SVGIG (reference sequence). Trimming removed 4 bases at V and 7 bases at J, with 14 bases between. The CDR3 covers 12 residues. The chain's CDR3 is CAWNREGGEQYF. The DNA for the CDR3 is TGTGCCTGGAATAGAGAGGGTGGGGAGCAGTACTTC.

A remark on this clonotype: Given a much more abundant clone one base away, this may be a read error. The chain's CDR3 is CSAKGAANYGHTF. As DNA, the CDR3 is TGCAGTGCTAAGGGGGCGGCTAACTATGGCCACACCTTC. This chain links TRBV20-1 with TRBJ1-2; 7 bases are a match to TRBD1. Germline V CDR1 and CDR2: DFQATT, SNEGSKA (reference sequence). The CDR3 loop spans 13 amino acids.

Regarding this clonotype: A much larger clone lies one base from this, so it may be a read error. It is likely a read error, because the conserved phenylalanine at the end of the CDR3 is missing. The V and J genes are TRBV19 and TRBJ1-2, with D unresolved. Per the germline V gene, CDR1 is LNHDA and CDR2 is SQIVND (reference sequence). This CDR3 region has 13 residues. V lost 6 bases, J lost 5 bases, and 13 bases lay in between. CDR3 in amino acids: CASSPGMEYGYTL. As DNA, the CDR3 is TGTGCCAGTAGCCCGGGGATGGAGTATGGCTACACCTTA.

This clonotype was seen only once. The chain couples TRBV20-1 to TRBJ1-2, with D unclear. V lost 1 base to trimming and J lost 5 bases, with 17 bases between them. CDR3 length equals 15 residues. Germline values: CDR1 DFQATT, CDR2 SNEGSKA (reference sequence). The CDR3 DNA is TGCAGTGCTAGAGCTCTCGACGAGTCTTCGTATGGCTACACCTTC. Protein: CSARALDESSYGYTF.

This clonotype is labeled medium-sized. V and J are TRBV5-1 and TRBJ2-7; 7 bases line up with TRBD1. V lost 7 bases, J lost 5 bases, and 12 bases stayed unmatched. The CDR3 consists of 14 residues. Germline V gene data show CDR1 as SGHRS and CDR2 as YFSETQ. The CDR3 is CASFEGQPGNEQYF. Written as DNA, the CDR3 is TGCGCCAGCTTCGAGGGACAGCCTGGGAACGAGCAGTACTTC.

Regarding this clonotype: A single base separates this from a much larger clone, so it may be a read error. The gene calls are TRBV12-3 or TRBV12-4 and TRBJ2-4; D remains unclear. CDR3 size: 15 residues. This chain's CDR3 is CASSLGSSAKSIQYF. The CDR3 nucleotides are TGTGCCAGCAGTTTGGGGTCCTCAGCCAAAAGCATTCAGTACTTC.

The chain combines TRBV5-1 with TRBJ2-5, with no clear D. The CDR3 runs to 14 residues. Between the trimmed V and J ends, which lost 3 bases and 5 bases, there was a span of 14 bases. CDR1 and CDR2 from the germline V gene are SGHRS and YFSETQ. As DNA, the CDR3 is TGCGCCAGCAGCTACTCTCCGTTTGGGGAGACCCAGTACTTC. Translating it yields CASSYSPFGETQYF.

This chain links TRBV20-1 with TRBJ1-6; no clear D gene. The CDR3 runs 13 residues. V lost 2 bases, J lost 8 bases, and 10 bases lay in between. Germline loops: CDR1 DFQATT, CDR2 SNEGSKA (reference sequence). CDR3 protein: CSARKGVDSPLHF. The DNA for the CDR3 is TGCAGTGCTAGAAAGGGTGTGGATTCACCCCTCCACTTT.